Listed here is a single TCR beta chain. Its antigen is still unknown. This sample is drawn from a study of T cell responses to AZD1222 COVID-19 vaccine. Overall study results and limits: There were mostly white British donors and more females than males, and clonal diversity was possibly underestimated. An increase in Spike-specific TCR breadth and depth was observed after two AZD1222 doses. None of the repertoires were sampled until the peak T cell response had passed.

Here immunoSEQ multiplex PCR was the method, and the copy in TCRdb shows in-frame clones only, minus some. This sample carries 200,000 or so clones, approximately 92% of them seen once, and the ten largest clones take around 9.3%. Between the trimmed V and J ends, which lost 4 bases and 0 bases, there was a span of 12 bases. The CDR3 runs 15 residues. The germline gives CDR1 MNHEY, CDR2 SMNVEV (reference sequence). The chain carries TRBV27 and TRBJ1-1, with a possible D match to TRBD1 (5 bases). The receptor comes from an adult in good health. The material sequenced was peripheral blood, taken on day 0 of AZD1222 vaccination. As DNA, the CDR3 is TGTGCCAGCAGTTCCCGACTGGGGCTGAACACTGAAGCTTTCTTT. This encodes CASSSRLGLNTEAFF.